These 9 T cell receptor beta chains were all obtained from the same sample, sequenced in a study of long-term antiretroviral therapy in people with HIV. A v3.0 immunoSEQ assay was performed at survey level. Libraries were prepared by immunoSEQ multiplex PCR; TCRdb keeps only in-frame clonotypes and omits some of them. Altogether roughly 11,000 clones are present, 70% to 80% being singletons, with the ten largest covering 10% to 15%. Sequenced here: unsorted PBMCs, sampled 3 to 3.2 years before starting antiretroviral therapy. The receptors derive from a man aged 35-49 years with HIV.

The chain couples TRBV9 to TRBJ2-7, with a tentative D call TRBD1 (6 bases). Between the trimmed V and J ends, which lost 2 bases and 3 bases, there was a span of 12 bases. Germline values: CDR1 SGDLS, CDR2 YYNGEE. CDR3 length equals 14 residues. This CDR3 is CASSVSGTNYEQYF. DNA for the CDR3: TGTGCCAGCAGCGTGTCCGGGACAAACTACGAGCAGTACTTC. The full variable domain, rest sourced from reference TRBV9 and TRBJ2-7, is DSGVTQTPKHLITATGQRVTLRCSPRSGDLSVYWYQQSLDQGLQFLIQYYNGEERAKGNILERFSAQQFPDLHSELNLSSLELGDSALYFCASSVSGTNYEQYFGPGTRLTVT.

This clone has a single count. The chain has TRBV28 and TRBJ2-7; the D gene is possibly TRBD1 (6 bases). Germline CDR1 MDHEN, CDR2 SYDVKM. The length of the CDR3 is 16 residues. V lost 2 bases, J lost 5 bases, and 19 bases lay in between. This CDR3 is CASSLSSPGVLDEQYF. CDR3 sequence (DNA): TGTGCCAGCAGTTTAAGTTCCCCAGGGGTTCTGGACGAGCAGTACTTC. Filled out from reference TRBV28 and TRBJ2-7, the complete variable domain reads DVKVTQSSRYLVKRTGEKVFLECVQDMDHENMFWYRQDPGLGLRLIYFSYDVKMKEKGDIPEGYSVSREKKERFSLILESASTNQTSMYLCASSLSSPGVLDEQYFGPGTRLTVT.

The chain combines TRBV20-1 with TRBJ2-7; possible D gene TRBD2, 5 bases. Germline V lookup: CDR1 DFQATT, CDR2 SNEGSKA (reference sequence). The CDR3 runs to 11 residues. The V and J ends lost 5 bases and 5 bases respectively, with 10 bases between them. The CDR3 protein is CSAPGSHEQYF. CDR3 sequence (DNA): TGCAGTGCTCCGGGATCGCACGAGCAGTACTTC.

The gene calls are TRBV7-9 and TRBJ2-7; tentatively, D is TRBD1 (5 bases). CDR1 and CDR2 (germline): SEHNR, FQNEAQ (reference sequence). Trimming took off 5 bases at V and 2 bases at J, with 16 bases between the two ends. This CDR3 has 15 amino acids. The CDR3 region is CASSPPGRSPYEQYF. The CDR3 nucleotides are TGTGCCAGCAGCCCCCCAGGGCGTAGCCCCTACGAGCAGTACTTC.

The gene calls are TRBV30 and TRBJ1-5; D unclear. The V gene's germline CDR1 is GTSNPN and CDR2 SVGIG (reference sequence). The CDR3 spans 15 residues. Trimming stripped 4 bases from V and 0 bases from J, with 13 bases between. The CDR3 coding sequence is TGTGCCTGGACGGCAGGAGGATATAGCAATCAGCCCCAGCATTTT. It codes for CAWTAGGYSNQPQHF.

This chain connects TRBV18 to TRBJ1-1; D is unclear. V was shortened by 2 bases and J by 2 bases, with 9 bases between the two germline ends. The CDR3 is 14 residues long. Germline values: CDR1 KGHSH, CDR2 LQKENI. CDR3 in amino acids: CASSPYKRNTEAFF. The CDR3 region has the DNA TGTGCCAGCTCACCATACAAACGAAACACTGAAGCTTTCTTT.

V is TRBV18 and J is TRBJ2-3, with unresolved D. Trimming removed 3 bases from V and 5 bases from J, with 3 bases in between. This CDR3 contains 11 residues. Germline V CDR1 and CDR2: KGHSH, LQKENI. CDR3 residues: CASSPRDTQYF. The CDR3 DNA is TGTGCCAGCTCACCGAGAGATACGCAGTATTTT. Filled out from reference TRBV18 and TRBJ2-3, the complete variable domain reads NAGVMQNPRHLVRRRGQEARLRCSPMKGHSHVYWYRQLPEEGLKFMVYLQKENIIDESGMPKERFSAEFPKEGPSILRIQQVVRGDSAAYFCASSPRDTQYFGPGTRLTVL.

The rearrangement joins TRBV11-2 to TRBJ2-7, with unresolved D. V was trimmed by 0 bases and J by 3 bases, leaving 0 bases between them. There are 11 residues in the CDR3. Germline V gene lookup returns CDR1 SGHAT and CDR2 FQNNGV. CDR3 sequence reads: CASSLDYEQYF. In DNA, the CDR3 is TGTGCCAGCAGCTTAGACTACGAGCAGTACTTC.

The rearrangement links TRBV18 to TRBJ2-3; D remains ambiguous. This CDR3 region has 13 residues. The germline V and J ends were trimmed by 0 bases and 4 bases, with 5 bases remaining between them. Germline CDR1 is KGHSH and CDR2 is LQKENI. The CDR3 DNA is TGTGCCAGCTCACCACCTGTATCAGATACGCAGTATTTT. Its protein is CASSPPVSDTQYF.